The 25 T cell receptor beta chains below all came from one sample that was sequenced in a study of T cell repertoires in cytomegalovirus infection. Via MiXCR, TCRdb re-called the reads, giving one row per CDR3 protein. In the table there are a few hundred thousand distinct CDR3 sequences, roughly a third of which are singletons. These receptors are not linked to any known antigen. This material consisted of cultured PBMCs, taken from culture after CMV antigen stimulation. The receptors stem from a human donor in good health (CMV status not recorded). Some clones in this sample may be carry-over from other donors' samples.

This chain connects TRBV4-3 to TRBJ1-6; D unresolved. This CDR3 region has 14 residues. Germline CDR1 reads LGHNA; CDR2 reads YSLEER. V lost 5 bases, J lost 6 bases, and 11 bases lay in between. Written as DNA, the CDR3 is TGCGCCAGCAGCTTGCGGACCTTTAATTCACCCCTCCACTTT. Its translation: CASSLRTFNSPLHF.

The rearrangement joins TRBV6-5 to TRBJ2-1, with D perhaps TRBD2 (6 bases). The CDR3 sequence is 14 residues long. Germline CDR1 reads MNHEY; CDR2 reads SVGAGI. V was shortened by 4 bases and J by 10 bases, with 17 bases between the two germline ends. CDR3: CASSLLAGLREQFF. CDR3 nucleotides: TGTGCCAGCAGTTTACTAGCAGGGTTGAGGGAGCAGTTCTTC.

The rearrangement links TRBV7-2 to TRBJ2-7; 8 bases map to TRBD1. The CDR3 runs to 15 residues. The germline V gene encodes CDR1 SGHTA and CDR2 FQGNSA. Trimming took 3 bases from V and 0 from J; bases not matched to a gene: 4. Here the CDR3 reads CASSFDGTGSYEQYF. The DNA of the CDR3 is TGTGCCAGCAGCTTCGACGGGACAGGCTCCTACGAGCAGTACTTC.

This clonotype was seen many times. V gene TRBV7-8 combines with J gene TRBJ1-5; D might be TRBD1 (5 bases). The V end was cut by 4 bases, the J end by 4 bases, with 17 bases between. Germline V gene sequence: CDR1 SGHVS, CDR2 FQNEAQ. The CDR3 runs to 16 residues. CDR3 coding DNA: TGTGCCAGCAGCTCCCGACAGTTCGGGACTAATCAGCCCCAGCATTTT. Protein sequence: CASSSRQFGTNQPQHF. The full variable domain, completed using reference TRBV7-8 and TRBJ1-5, is GAGVSQSPRYKVAKRGQDVALRCDPISGHVSLFWYQQALGQGPEFLTYFQNEAQLDKSGLPSDRFFAERPEGSVSTLKIQRTQQEDSAVYLCASSSRQFGTNQPQHFGDGTRLSIL.

This clonotype was recorded many times. This rearrangement joins TRBV6-5 to TRBJ1-5, with D unclear. Deletions cut 5 bases from V and 7 bases from J, with 12 bases between. The germline gives CDR1 MNHEY, CDR2 SVGAGI. The CDR3 sequence is 13 residues long. The CDR3 DNA reads TGTGCCAGCAGTAAAACCCTATCACAGCCCCAGCATTTT. As protein: CASSKTLSQPQHF.

The chain links TRBV6-2 or TRBV6-3 to TRBJ1-5; a possible D gene is TRBD1 (6 bases). The CDR3 runs 14 residues. V dropped 6 bases and J dropped 6 bases, with 15 bases sitting between them. The germline V gene has CDR1 MNHEY and CDR2 SVGEGT. CDR3 nucleotides: TGTGCCAGCAGGAAAACGGGGGGCGGTCAGCCCCAGCATTTT. Translating it yields CASRKTGGGQPQHF.

The V and J genes are TRBV2 and TRBJ1-5, with 8 positions matching TRBD1. CDR3 length: 15 residues. Germline CDR1 reads SNHLY; CDR2 reads FYNNEI. Germline trimming cut 8 bases from V and 1 base from J; bases unmatched to any gene: 7. The DNA of the CDR3 is TGTGCCAGCGGTCAGGGGGCGGCAAGCAATCAGCCCCAGCATTTT. Its protein product is CASGQGAASNQPQHF.

This clonotype has only a few counts. The V and J genes are TRBV6-5 and TRBJ2-7; 7 bases map to TRBD2. This CDR3 is 11 amino acids long. CDR1 is MNHEY and CDR2 is SVGAGI in the germline V gene. CDR3 bases: TGTGGGTCGGGGGGAGAAGCACAGCAGTACGTC. Amino acid sequence: CGSGGEAQQYV.

This chain connects TRBV20-1 to TRBJ1-4, with TRBD1 matching 8 bases. Germline trimming cut 6 bases from V and 4 bases from J; bases unmatched to any gene: 16. The CDR3 totals 17 residues. The germline V gene has CDR1 DFQATT and CDR2 SNEGSKA (reference sequence). CDR3 residues: CSAGGSGGSHGNEKLFF. CDR3 sequence (DNA): TGCAGTGCCGGTGGGTCAGGGGGCTCGCACGGTAATGAAAAACTGTTTTTT.

This clonotype was seen only a few times. The genes are TRBV6-6 and TRBJ2-3; 16 positions match TRBD2. The CDR3 covers 18 residues. The V segment lost 2 bases and the J segment 5 bases; nucleotides outside the gene matches: 7. Looked up from germline, CDR1 is MNHNY and CDR2 is SVGAGI (reference sequence). CDR3 loop: CASSYPGLAGGPGDTQYF. DNA for the CDR3: TGTGCCAGCAGTTACCCGGGACTAGCGGGAGGGCCGGGAGATACGCAGTATTTT.

This clonotype has a handful of counts. The chain carries TRBV7-3 and TRBJ2-2, with 11 bases identical to TRBD2. Per germline, CDR1 SGHTA and CDR2 FQGTGA. The CDR3 sequence is 15 residues long. Trimming removed 5 bases from V and 4 bases from J; junction bases left unmatched: 3. The CDR3 nucleotides are TGTGCCAGCAGCAAACTAGCGGGAGTCACCGGGGAGCTGTTTTTT. Translation: CASSKLAGVTGELFF.

This clonotype was detected once. The chain links TRBV3-1 to TRBJ2-2; 10 positions match TRBD1. Germline CDR1 is LGHDT and CDR2 is YNNKEL (reference sequence). The CDR3 has 15 residues. V lost 5 bases to trimming and J lost 7 bases; unmatched junction nucleotides: 7. CDR3 bases: TGTGCCAGCAGCGCCCGACAGGGGGCTATCGGGGAGCTGTTTTTT. Translation gives CASSARQGAIGELFF.

This clonotype was detected many times. V is TRBV12-3 or TRBV12-4 and J is TRBJ1-6, with D unresolved. Trimming left V 6 bases short and J 7 bases short, with 13 bases between. This CDR3 contains 14 residues. CDR3 nucleotide sequence: TGTGCCAGCAGCCCCGGTCGGCGAAATTCACCCCTCCACTTT. Protein product: CASSPGRRNSPLHF.

The chain couples TRBV7-9 to TRBJ2-3; D gene ambiguous. CDR3 length: 13 amino acids. Trimming shortened V by 5 bases and J by 3 bases, and 9 bases separated the two germline ends. CDR1 SEHNR and CDR2 FQNEAQ come from the germline V gene (reference sequence). CDR3 nucleotide sequence: TGTGCCAGCAGCGGATCCGGGACAGATACGCAGTATTTT. Translating gives CASSGSGTDTQYF. Together with reference TRBV7-9 and TRBJ2-3, the CDR3 gives the full variable domain: DTGVSQNPRHKITKRGQNVTFRCDPISEHNRLYWYRQTLGQGPEFLTYFQNEAQLEKSRLLSDRFSAERPKGSFSTLEIQRTEQGDSAMYLCASSGSGTDTQYFGPGTRLTVL.

The chain's CDR3 is CASSQDRRHTDTQYF. The DNA for the CDR3 is TGTGCCAGCAGTCAAGACCGACGGCACACAGATACGCAGTATTTT. The chain combines TRBV6-2 or TRBV6-3 with TRBJ2-3; D is ambiguous. Germline CDR1 is MNHEY and CDR2 is SVGEGT. This CDR3 region has 15 residues. V was clipped by 5 bases and J by 2 bases, with 14 bases between them.

This clonotype was seen a single time. The chain carries TRBV20-1 and TRBJ1-5, with a tentative D call TRBD1 (5 bases). V was trimmed by 3 bases and J by 7 bases, leaving 10 bases between them. Germline V CDR1 and CDR2: DFQATT, SNEGSKA (reference sequence). This CDR3 has 12 amino acids. The CDR3, as DNA: TGCAGTGCTAGGGGGGTCGGACAGCCCCAGCATTTT. This sequence encodes CSARGVGQPQHF.

CDR3 amino acids: CASSHDAVYPGYTF. The CDR3 nucleotides are TGCGCCAGCAGCCATGACGCCGTGTACCCAGGCTACACCTTC. The genes are TRBV4-3 and TRBJ1-2; D not resolved. The CDR3 is 14 amino acids. The germline V gene encodes CDR1 LGHNA and CDR2 YSLEER. The V end was cut by 3 bases, the J end by 8 bases, with 16 bases between.

The V and J genes are TRBV7-8 and TRBJ2-1, with a possible D match to TRBD2 (5 bases). This CDR3 has 13 amino acids. Germline values: CDR1 SGHVS, CDR2 FQNEAQ. The ends were cut back, 0 bases at V and 8 bases at J, with 8 bases in the middle. CDR3 sequence reads: CASSLAQRDEQFF. Here the CDR3 DNA reads TGTGCCAGCAGCTTAGCTCAGAGGGATGAGCAGTTCTTC.

This chain links TRBV5-3 with TRBJ2-1; D possibly corresponds to TRBD2 (5 bases). TRBV5-3 is known as an ORF, though its function is uncertain. The CDR3 is made up of 12 amino acids. The ends were cut back, 8 bases at V and 6 bases at J, with 12 bases in the middle. As DNA, the CDR3 is TGTGCCAGCACGTACGAGGGCAATGAGCAGTTCTTC. It is translated as CASTYEGNEQFF.

V is TRBV7-3 and J is TRBJ2-2; D uncertain. Germline V gives CDR1 SGHTA, CDR2 FQGTGA. Trimming removed 3 bases from V and 1 base from J, with 15 bases in between. The CDR3 contains 17 residues. The CDR3: CASSLLGGGWNTGELFF. The CDR3 DNA sequence: TGTGCCAGCAGCTTGCTAGGTGGCGGCTGGAACACCGGGGAGCTGTTTTTT.

The rearrangement links TRBV5-1 to TRBJ1-5, with 7 bases matching TRBD1. Germline V gene sequence: CDR1 SGHRS, CDR2 YFSETQ. Trimming removed 2 bases from V and 5 bases from J; junction bases left unmatched: 7. The length of the CDR3 is 15 residues. This chain's CDR3 is CASSFSGQGDQPQHF. CDR3 sequence (DNA): TGCGCCAGCAGCTTTAGTGGGCAGGGGGATCAGCCCCAGCATTTT.

The table lists this clonotype with a few counts. The chain recombines TRBV15 with TRBJ2-7; D gene uncertain. V was cut by 0 bases and J by 7 bases, with 13 bases left in between. CDR1 LNHNV and CDR2 YYDKDF come from the germline V gene (reference sequence). This CDR3 spans 14 amino acids. In DNA form, the CDR3 reads TGTGCCACCAGCAGAGAATACGGCCTCGGGGAGCAGTACTTC. Its translation is CATSREYGLGEQYF. The variable domain in full, completed from reference TRBV15 and TRBJ2-7, reads DAMVIQNPRYQVTQFGKPVTLSCSQTLNHNVMYWYQQKSSQAPKLLFHYYDKDFNNEADTPDNFQSRRPNTSFCFLDIRSPGLGDTAMYLCATSREYGLGEQYFGPGTRLTVT.

This clonotype showed up many times. J is TRBJ1-6 and V is TRBV7-3, with 10 bases identical to TRBD1. CDR1 is SGHTA and CDR2 is FQGTGA in the germline V gene. Unmatched junction bases numbered 2, after V lost 5 bases and J lost 4 bases. This CDR3 has 15 residues. The chain's CDR3 is CASSEGQGYNSPLHF. As DNA, the CDR3 is TGTGCCAGCAGCGAGGGACAGGGGTATAATTCACCCCTCCACTTT.

The V call is TRBV20-1, the J call TRBJ2-5; no reliable D call. CDR3 size: 15 residues. CDR1 and CDR2 from the germline V gene are DFQATT and SNEGSKA (reference sequence). V was cut by 6 bases and J by 1 base, with 18 bases left in between. The CDR3 protein is CSAPRVGRSQETQYF. For the CDR3, the DNA is TGCAGTGCCCCCCGGGTGGGCAGATCCCAAGAGACCCAGTACTTC.

The rearrangement joins TRBV14 to TRBJ1-4; D may be TRBD1 (6 bases). V lost 0 bases and J lost 4, with 15 bases in between. The CDR3 runs 17 residues. Germline V gene sequence: CDR1 SGHDN, CDR2 FVKESK. CDR3 nucleotides: TGTGCCAGCAGCCAAGAACCTCGGGGGGCCGATAATGAAAAACTGTTTTTT. It specifies CASSQEPRGADNEKLFF.